The rows below give T cell receptor beta chains drawn from one sample of a study of CD8+ T cells in alopecia areata. Clones were sequenced by immunoSEQ multiplex PCR, and TCRdb holds only the in-frame ones, with some missing. The data contain around 300,000 clones, roughly 63% of them singletons. The sample consisted of CD4+ T cells sorted from blood, taken between weeks 51 and 54, from a patient treated with tofacitinib. The receptors stem from a human donor with alopecia areata. Each CDR3 is given with its conserved first and last residue. The D gene is left open where the match is weak.

cdr3_aa	d_call	v_call	j_call
CATSRELPTSGANVLTF	-	TRBV15	TRBJ2-6
CASSQDRNTEAFF	-	TRBV4-1	TRBJ1-1
CASTRTASSYEQYF	-	TRBV6-5	TRBJ2-7
CASSQVGQGAGGYTF	TRBD1	TRBV4-1	TRBJ1-2
CASSDPGRSTDTQYF	-	TRBV25-1	TRBJ2-3
CAIRGEEGRTDTQYF	-	TRBV10-3	TRBJ2-3
CSVGLGHNQPQHF	-	TRBV29-1	TRBJ1-5
CASRSLNTEAFF	-	TRBV19	TRBJ1-1
CASSFRSSFENYGYTF	-	TRBV27	TRBJ1-2
CASSHPGLRTDTQYF	-	TRBV4-1	TRBJ2-3
CASSPGERGLYEQYF	TRBD2	TRBV9	TRBJ2-7
CAWSTQVSTDTQYF	-	TRBV30	TRBJ2-3
CASSYDSLDGYTF	-	TRBV6-5	TRBJ1-2
CASSVVGETQYF	-	TRBV9	TRBJ2-5
CAWSVHKLRQGDPIQYF	-	TRBV30	TRBJ2-4
CSVDSTGQETQYF	-	TRBV29-1	TRBJ2-5
CSASSGGWLGTQYF	TRBD2	TRBV29-1	TRBJ2-3
CASRGGQWTDTQYF	TRBD2	TRBV27	TRBJ2-3